These 26 T cell receptor beta chains were all obtained from the same sample, sequenced in a study of human T cells and chemical hapten exposure. TCRdb used MiXCR to reprocess the 5' RACE reads, holding one entry per CDR3 protein. The sample records more than 140,000 distinct CDR3 sequences, 3.5% to 5% being singletons. RNA extraction used unfractionated whole blood as the source of total RNA. These receptors originate from a female donor in good health.

This clonotype occurred many times. The chain combines TRBV7-3 with TRBJ1-1; D perhaps matches TRBD1 (6 bases). Germline V gene lookup returns CDR1 SGHTA and CDR2 FQGTGA. The V end lost 6 bases, the J end lost 1 base, and 9 bases lay between the germline ends. The length of the CDR3 is 13 residues. The CDR3 region is CASRGDTNTEAFF. The CDR3 DNA is TGTGCCAGCAGGGGGGACACGAACACTGAAGCTTTCTTT.

This clonotype has at least ten counts. The CDR3, as DNA: TGTGCCAGCAGTTTAATACAGGGGGCGGTCACTGAAGCTTTCTTT. Translation gives CASSLIQGAVTEAFF. The V and J genes are TRBV12-3 or TRBV12-4 and TRBJ1-1, with 9 nucleotides matching TRBD1. V lost 2 bases to trimming and J lost 4 bases; unmatched junction nucleotides: 5. The CDR3 is 15 residues long.

This clonotype was seen ten or more times. The chain uses TRBV7-2 and TRBJ2-3; no definite D call. The V gene's germline CDR1 is SGHTA and CDR2 FQGNSA. Trimming shortened V by 1 base and J by 9 bases, and 8 bases separated the two germline ends. The CDR3 length is 12 residues. The CDR3: CASSLGQATQYF. In DNA form, the CDR3 reads TGTGCCAGCAGCTTAGGACAAGCAACGCAGTATTTT.

This clonotype was counted many times. The rearrangement links TRBV4-1 to TRBJ1-2; 8 bases line up with TRBD1. The CDR3 covers 14 residues. CDR1 and CDR2 from the germline V gene are MGHRA and YSYEKL. J lost 4 bases, V lost 4 bases, and 5 bases had no gene match. CDR3 region: CASSPGQGGYGYTF. CDR3 nucleotides: TGCGCCAGCAGCCCAGGACAGGGAGGCTATGGCTACACCTTC.

This clonotype was recorded many times. This rearrangement joins TRBV6-5 to TRBJ2-4; TRBD1 agrees at 8 bases. The CDR3 is made up of 15 amino acids. Looked up from germline, CDR1 is MNHEY and CDR2 is SVGAGI. J gave up 6 bases and V 6 bases, and 10 bases lay outside the gene matches. The CDR3 reads CASSRTGPIANIQYF. The CDR3 nucleotides are TGTGCCAGCAGCCGGACAGGGCCAATTGCAAACATTCAGTACTTC.

This clonotype was observed at least ten times. The chain has TRBV20-1 and TRBJ1-2; D is unresolved. CDR3 length: 13 residues. The V end lost 2 bases, the J end lost 4 bases, and 11 bases lay between the germline ends. The germline CDR1 and CDR2 sequences are DFQATT and SNEGSKA (reference sequence). For the CDR3, the DNA is TGCAGTGCTAGAATGCGAAGTAGCTATGGCTACACCTTC. Protein: CSARMRSSYGYTF.

This clonotype has a count of ten or more. V gene TRBV5-6 combines with J gene TRBJ1-2; D perhaps matches TRBD1 (6 bases). Germline V lookup: CDR1 SGHDT, CDR2 YYEEEE. V lost 0 bases to trimming and J lost 3 bases, with 12 bases between them. The CDR3 spans 15 residues. CDR3 region: CASSLGGGFDYGYTF. The CDR3, as DNA: TGTGCCAGCAGCTTGGGAGGGGGATTCGACTATGGCTACACCTTC.

The rearrangement joins TRBV12-3 or TRBV12-4 to TRBJ1-1; 7 nucleotides align to TRBD1. This CDR3 has 14 residues. After removal of 5 bases from V and 6 bases from J, the junction contained 9 bases not matched to a gene. The CDR3 spells CASSLDRAGSEAFF. The DNA of the CDR3 is TGTGCCAGCAGTCTCGACAGGGCGGGGTCTGAAGCTTTCTTT.

This clonotype showed up many times. The chain joins TRBV6-1 to TRBJ1-2, with TRBD1 identical over 9 bases. The length of the CDR3 is 15 residues. The junction had 10 bases not matched to a gene; V was cut back by 7 bases and J by 4 bases. Per germline, CDR1 MNHNS and CDR2 SASEGT. The CDR3 loop is CASKRAGTGTYGYTF. In DNA form, the CDR3 reads TGTGCCAGCAAAAGGGCCGGGACAGGGACCTATGGCTACACCTTC.

This clonotype was seen ten or more times. The rearrangement links TRBV20-1 to TRBJ2-7; D unresolved. Germline loops: CDR1 DFQATT, CDR2 SNEGSKA (reference sequence). Trimming left V 2 bases short and J 4 bases short, with 6 bases between. The CDR3 extends over 11 amino acids. CDR3 sequence (DNA): TGCAGTGCTAGATCTGGGTACGAGCAGTACTTC. Encoded protein: CSARSGYEQYF.

This clonotype showed up just a few times. This chain links TRBV7-9 with TRBJ1-1, with unresolved D. V was cut by 4 bases and J by 1 base, with 13 bases left in between. Germline loops: CDR1 SEHNR, CDR2 FQNEAQ (reference sequence). The CDR3 runs to 15 residues. CDR3 protein: CASSSPPAGNTEAFF. CDR3 DNA sequence: TGTGCCAGCAGCTCCCCACCGGCAGGGAACACTGAAGCTTTCTTT.

This clonotype was observed at least ten times. V and J are TRBV2 and TRBJ1-3; no clear D gene. V was trimmed by 6 bases and J by 0 bases, leaving 9 bases between them. The CDR3 runs to 14 residues. Germline lookup yields CDR1 SNHLY and CDR2 FYNNEI. The CDR3 region is CASRGPNSGNTIYF. The CDR3 DNA sequence: TGTGCCAGCAGGGGCCCGAACTCTGGAAACACCATATATTTT.

This clonotype appeared many times. V is TRBV20-1 and J is TRBJ2-4; 9 bases agree with TRBD1. The CDR3 covers 18 residues. CDR1 and CDR2 from the germline V gene are DFQATT and SNEGSKA (reference sequence). V gave up 2 bases and J gave up 8 bases; unmatched junction bases: 19. In DNA, the CDR3 is TGCAGTGCTAGATACAGGGGGCCAGGTCCCCAAGAAAACGACATTCAGTACTTC. This sequence encodes CSARYRGPGPQENDIQYF.

The sample holds many counts of this clonotype. The chain recombines TRBV5-1 with TRBJ2-1; D is unclear. CDR3 length: 13 amino acids. The V gene lost 4 bases and the J gene lost 5 bases, with 10 bases spanning the gap. Germline values: CDR1 SGHRS, CDR2 YFSETQ. The CDR3 loop reads CASSPVVDNEQFF. CDR3 coding DNA: TGCGCCAGCAGCCCCGTCGTCGACAATGAGCAGTTCTTC. The variable domain in full, with the rest retrieved from reference TRBV5-1 and TRBJ2-1, is KAGVTQTPRYLIKTRGQQVTLSCSPISGHRSVSWYQQTPGQGLQFLFEYFSETQRNKGNFPGRFSGRQFSNSRSEMNVSTLELGDSALYLCASSPVVDNEQFFGPGTRLTVL.

The table lists this clonotype with a few counts. A clone one base away is much larger, so this may be a read error. The CDR3 ends on some other residue instead of the conserved phenylalanine or tryptophan, so this is likely a read error. This chain uses TRBV18 with TRBJ1-2, with TRBD1 as a possible D gene (5 bases). V lost 4 bases to trimming and J lost 1 base, with 19 bases between them. Germline V gives CDR1 KGHSH, CDR2 LQKENI. The CDR3 has 17 amino acids. CDR3 in amino acids: CASSRRVQGDDNYGYTC. The CDR3 nucleotides are TGTGCCAGCTCACGCCGGGTTCAGGGCGATGATAACTATGGCTACACCTGC.

The chain employs TRBV20-1 and TRBJ1-6, with D hard to call. Trimming shortened V by 3 bases and J by 10 bases, and 7 bases separated the two germline ends. The CDR3 extends over 11 amino acids. The V gene's germline CDR1 is DFQATT and CDR2 SNEGSKA (reference sequence). CDR3 DNA: TGCAGTGCTAGTGGAGGCTCACCCCTCCACTTT. Protein sequence: CSASGGSPLHF.

This clonotype was counted many times. CDR3 protein: CASSLVGGATDTQYF. CDR3 in DNA: TGTGCCAGCAGCTTAGTTGGGGGGGCGACAGATACGCAGTATTTT. V gene TRBV7-9 combines with J gene TRBJ2-3, with D tentatively TRBD2 (7 bases). The CDR3 sequence is 15 residues long. Deletions cut 1 base from V and 3 bases from J, with 11 bases between. Germline CDR1 is SEHNR and CDR2 is FQNEAQ (reference sequence).

This clonotype showed up many times. This chain connects TRBV7-6 to TRBJ2-3; possible D gene TRBD1, 9 bases. V lost 1 base to trimming and J lost 4 bases, with 18 bases between them. Germline V lookup: CDR1 SGHVS, CDR2 FNYEAQ. The CDR3 loop spans 17 amino acids. This chain's CDR3 is CASSLGSGTGFPDTQYF. CDR3 bases: TGTGCCAGCAGCTTAGGTAGCGGGACAGGGTTTCCAGATACGCAGTATTTT.

This clonotype has at least ten counts. This chain uses TRBV20-1 with TRBJ1-5, with 9 bases that match TRBD1. This CDR3 comprises 16 residues. With V trimmed by 6 bases and J by 3 bases, 12 bases remained unmatched. Germline V gene data show CDR1 as DFQATT and CDR2 as SNEGSKA (reference sequence). In DNA form, the CDR3 reads TGCAGTGCCCCAGTCCCCGGGACAGGGTTCAATCAGCCCCAGCATTTT. Residues: CSAPVPGTGFNQPQHF.

This clonotype was counted between two and nine times. The J gene is TRBJ1-1, the V gene TRBV15; 8 bases line up with TRBD1. This CDR3 has 13 amino acids. Per germline, CDR1 LNHNV and CDR2 YYDKDF (reference sequence). With V trimmed by 0 bases and J by 10 bases, 4 bases remained unmatched. Here the CDR3 DNA reads TGTGCCACCAGCAGAGATCAGGGGGCGAGAGCTTTCTTT. This translates into CATSRDQGARAFF.

In its sample, this clonotype was seen many times. V usage is TRBV5-1 and J usage is TRBJ1-1, with D possibly matching TRBD1 (6 bases). The CDR3 is 17 residues long. V lost 3 bases and J 1 base, leaving 19 bases between the germline ends. CDR1 SGHRS and CDR2 YFSETQ come from the germline V gene. The CDR3 DNA sequence: TGCGCCAGCAGCTGGGACAATCCGGGACCCACGAACACTGAAGCTTTCTTT. Translated, it gives CASSWDNPGPTNTEAFF.

There are many counts of this clonotype. This chain joins TRBV5-1 and TRBJ2-6, with 7 nucleotides matching TRBD1. Germline V gene sequence: CDR1 SGHRS, CDR2 YFSETQ. The CDR3 sequence is 16 residues long. The junction had 6 bases not matched to a gene; V was cut back by 2 bases and J by 4 bases. The CDR3: CASSFGQAQGANVLTF. The CDR3 bases are TGCGCCAGCAGCTTTGGACAGGCTCAGGGGGCCAACGTCCTGACTTTC.

This clonotype came up many times. The genes are TRBV20-1 and TRBJ2-7, with 9 bases fitting TRBD2. J gave up 4 bases and V 5 bases, and 9 bases lay outside the gene matches. The CDR3 length is 14 residues. Germline CDR1 and CDR2: DFQATT and SNEGSKA (reference sequence). The CDR3 reads CSASVGSGSYEQYF. The CDR3 DNA reads TGCAGTGCTTCCGTGGGTAGCGGGAGTTACGAGCAGTACTTC.

The sample holds many counts of this clonotype. V and J are TRBV5-1 and TRBJ1-6; 7 nucleotides align to TRBD1. CDR1 and CDR2 (germline): SGHRS, YFSETQ. The CDR3 is made up of 15 amino acids. Unmatched junction bases numbered 2, after V lost 0 bases and J lost 5 bases. Here the CDR3 reads CASSLERGHNSPLHF. The CDR3 DNA follows: TGCGCCAGCAGCTTGGAAAGGGGGCATAATTCACCCCTCCACTTT.

The rearrangement joins TRBV29-1 to TRBJ1-5; a weak D match, TRBD1 (6 bases). The CDR3 consists of 13 residues. Trimming pared 7 bases from V and 0 bases from J, leaving 10 bases between. Per the germline V gene, CDR1 is SQVTM and CDR2 is ANQGSEA. CDR3 in DNA: TGCAGCGCACAGGGCGATAGCAATCAGCCCCAGCATTTT. It specifies CSAQGDSNQPQHF. Looking up the rest from reference TRBV29-1 and TRBJ1-5 gives the full variable domain: SAVISQKPSRDICQRGTSLTIQCQVDSQVTMMFWYRQQPGQSLTLIATANQGSEATYESGFVIDKFPISRPNLTFSTLTVSNMSPEDSSIYLCSAQGDSNQPQHFGDGTRLSIL.

Many counts were recorded for this clonotype. The gene calls are TRBV29-1 and TRBJ2-7, with 11 nucleotides matching TRBD1. V lost 6 bases to trimming and J lost 4 bases; unmatched junction nucleotides: 2. Germline loops: CDR1 SQVTM, CDR2 ANQGSEA. The CDR3 is 12 residues long. The CDR3: CSVRDRGYEQYF. The DNA for the CDR3 is TGCAGCGTCCGGGACAGGGGGTACGAGCAGTACTTC.